This T cell receptor (beta chain) stems from a study of cytomegalovirus exposure and HLA in healthy donors. Whole-study context: Across 300 to 400 genotyped donors, 81% landed in the Caucasian-associated ancestry cluster.

The CDR3 sequence is 14 residues long. CDR1 MNHEY and CDR2 SMNVEV come from the germline V gene (reference sequence). The junction had 5 bases not matched to a gene; V was cut back by 5 bases and J by 6 bases. In regard to this clone: Its antigen is not known.

The PCR made use of 60 Vbeta and 13 Jbeta primers. Sequenced by immunoSEQ multiplex PCR; TCRdb stores in-frame clones only, minus some. The top ten hold about 3.7% of the sample, which has under 150,000 clones, roughly 80% seen once. Study-wide findings and caveats: Previous analysis showed most TCR beta V segments were productive about 87% or about 30% of the time. The majority of CMV-associated TCR beta chains were reported as apparently HLA-restricted in a later analysis. Follow-up analysis later connected one missense variant in DCLRE1C with trimming of TCR beta V- and J-genes.

The sequencing sample was made of PBMCs. The chain carries TRBV27 and TRBJ2-2, with 8 nucleotides matching TRBD2. The clonotype comes from a male donor in good health and CMV-seronegative. The CDR3 loop reads CASSARTSSGELFF. The CDR3 coding sequence is TGTGCCAGCAGTGCCCGGACTAGCTCCGGGGAGCTGTTTTTT.